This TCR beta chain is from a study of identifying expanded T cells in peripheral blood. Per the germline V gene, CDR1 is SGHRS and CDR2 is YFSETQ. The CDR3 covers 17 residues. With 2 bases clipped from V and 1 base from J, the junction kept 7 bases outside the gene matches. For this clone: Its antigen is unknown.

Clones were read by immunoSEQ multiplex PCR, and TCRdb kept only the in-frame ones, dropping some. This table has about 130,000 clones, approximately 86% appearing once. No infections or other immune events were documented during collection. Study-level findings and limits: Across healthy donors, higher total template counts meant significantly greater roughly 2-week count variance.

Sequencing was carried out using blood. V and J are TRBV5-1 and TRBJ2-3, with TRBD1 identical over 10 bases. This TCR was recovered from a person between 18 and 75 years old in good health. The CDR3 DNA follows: TGCGCCAGCAGCTTAGCTGGACAGGGGGTCGGCACAGATACGCAGTATTTT. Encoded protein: CASSLAGQGVGTDTQYF. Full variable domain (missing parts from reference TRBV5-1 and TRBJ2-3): KAGVTQTPRYLIKTRGQQVTLSCSPISGHRSVSWYQQTPGQGLQFLFEYFSETQRNKGNFPGRFSGRQFSNSRSEMNVSTLELGDSALYLCASSLAGQGVGTDTQYFGPGTRLTVL.